The next 25 T cell receptor beta chains were all read from a single sample in a study of T cells in narcolepsy. The repertoire was sequenced with immunoSEQ multiplex PCR; TCRdb's copy has only in-frame clones and lacks some. The table lists 34,000 or so clones, 79% of them singletons. Sample: memory (CD45RA-) CD4+ T cells from blood. These receptors all stem from a human donor in good health.

With regard to this clone: One end of the junction fails to match germline, which may point to a read error. This chain connects TRBV7-6 to TRBJ2-7; 9 nucleotides agree with TRBD1. The CDR3 has 13 residues. CDR1 SGHVS and CDR2 FNYEAQ come from the germline V gene. The CDR3 region is CASSLDRGSEQYF. CDR3 DNA sequence: TGTGCCAGCAGTTTAGACAGGGGGTCCGAGCAGTACTTC. Variable domain in full (rest from reference TRBV7-6 and TRBJ2-7): GAGVSQSPRYKVTKRGQDVALRCDPISGHVSLYWYRQALGQGPEFLTYFNYEAQQDKSGLPNDRFSAERPEGSISTLTIQRTEQRDSAMYRCASSLDRGSEQYFGPGTRLTVT.

The chain has TRBV19 and TRBJ1-5; TRBD1 aligns across 8 bases. The V gene end was trimmed by 7 bases and the J gene end by 1 base; junction bases not matched to a gene: 6. The CDR3 runs 15 residues. CDR1 is LNHDA, CDR2 SQIVND, per germline (reference sequence). In DNA, the CDR3 is TGTGCCAGTATTCTGGACAGGGCCAGCAATCAGCCCCAGCATTTT. Its protein is CASILDRASNQPQHF.

CDR3 DNA: TGTGCCAGCTCAGCCCGACAGGATGGGAACACTGAAGCTTTCTTT. Its protein is CASSARQDGNTEAFF. The chain employs TRBV18 and TRBJ1-1, with a tentative D call TRBD1 (6 bases). Trimming removed 5 bases from V and 1 base from J, with 14 bases in between. Germline CDR1 and CDR2: KGHSH and LQKENI. CDR3 length equals 15 residues.

CDR3 DNA: TGTGCCAGTAGTAGGCGAACGGATGTACCAACCGAGCAGTACTTC. Translating gives CASSRRTDVPTEQYF. The V gene is TRBV19, the J gene TRBJ2-7; unclear D gene. This CDR3 spans 15 amino acids. Germline V lookup: CDR1 LNHDA, CDR2 SQIVND (reference sequence). The ends were cut back, 4 bases at V and 6 bases at J, with 19 bases in the middle.

The chain combines TRBV11-3 with TRBJ2-7; 9 bases are shared with TRBD2. The junction had 2 bases not matched to a gene; V was cut back by 6 bases and J by 2 bases. Germline V CDR1 and CDR2: SGHNT, YENEEA. The CDR3 is 13 amino acids. CDR3 residues: CASSLAGTYEQYF. The DNA of the CDR3 is TGTGCCAGCAGTCTAGCGGGAACCTACGAGCAGTACTTC.

The genes are TRBV19 and TRBJ2-3; 9 bases agree with TRBD2. The junction had 2 bases not matched to a gene; V was cut back by 3 bases and J by 1 base. Germline V gives CDR1 LNHDA, CDR2 SQIVND (reference sequence). The CDR3 is 15 amino acids. Here the CDR3 DNA reads TGTGCCAGTAGTATGAGGACTAGCGGCACAGATACGCAGTATTTT. This gives the protein CASSMRTSGTDTQYF.

The V gene is TRBV2, the J gene TRBJ2-1; possibly TRBD1 for D (5 bases). The CDR3 length is 11 residues. Germline V gives CDR1 SNHLY, CDR2 FYNNEI. Deletions cut 5 bases from V and 15 bases from J, with 14 bases between. CDR3 DNA sequence: TGTGCCAGCAGTCCGAAGGACACCCGGTTCTTC. Residues: CASSPKDTRFF. Drawing the rest from reference TRBV2 and TRBJ2-1, the complete variable domain is EPEVTQTPSHQVTQMGQEVILRCVPISNHLYFYWYRQILGQKVEFLVSFYNNEISEKSEIFDDQFSVERPDGSNFTLKIRSTKLEDSAMYFCASSPKDTRFFGPGTRLTVL.

J is TRBJ2-1 and V is TRBV7-8; 9 bases are a match to TRBD2. Germline-derived CDR1 and CDR2 are SGHVS and FQNEAQ. The CDR3 spans 15 residues. V lost 1 base to trimming and J lost 9 bases; unmatched junction nucleotides: 7. The CDR3 DNA reads as TGTGCCAGCAGCTTAGTTGCGGGAGGGCCGGTTGAGCAGTTCTTC. This codes for CASSLVAGGPVEQFF.

The count of this clone is one. The rearrangement links TRBV7-9 to TRBJ1-1, with D perhaps TRBD1 (6 bases). The CDR3 runs 16 residues. In germline, CDR1 is SEHNR, CDR2 FQNEAQ (reference sequence). Trimming cost V 5 bases and J 1 base, with 17 bases left between them. Here the CDR3 DNA reads TGTGCCAGCAGCCCACTGGGTGGGGGCCCGAACACTGAAGCTTTCTTT. This translates into CASSPLGGGPNTEAFF. Variable domain in full (rest from reference TRBV7-9 and TRBJ1-1): DTGVSQNPRHKITKRGQNVTFRCDPISEHNRLYWYRQTLGQGPEFLTYFQNEAQLEKSRLLSDRFSAERPKGSFSTLEIQRTEQGDSAMYLCASSPLGGGPNTEAFFGQGTRLTVV.

The rearrangement links TRBV6-1 to TRBJ1-1; tentative D call: TRBD1 (6 bases). Trimming removed 5 bases at V and 0 bases at J, with 13 bases between. Germline V CDR1 and CDR2: MNHNS, SASEGT. This CDR3 is built from 15 residues. CDR3 bases: TGTGCCAGCAGTCGTCGACAGGAACTGAACACTGAAGCTTTCTTT. Amino acid sequence: CASSRRQELNTEAFF.

The chain is built from TRBV6-1 and TRBJ2-3, with unresolved D. Trimming cost V 5 bases and J 6 bases, with 9 bases left between them. CDR1 and CDR2 from the germline V gene are MNHNS and SASEGT. This CDR3 comprises 12 residues. Written as DNA, the CDR3 is TGTGCCAGCAGTTTACTGGGGGATACGCAGTATTTT. Translating it yields CASSLLGDTQYF.

The chain has TRBV29-1 and TRBJ2-5; TRBD2 agrees at 10 bases. This CDR3 has 14 residues. Germline V CDR1 and CDR2: SQVTM, ANQGSEA. The trim removed 7 bases at V and 4 bases at J, leaving 9 bases unmatched. CDR3 residues: CSGSGTSVRETQYF. The CDR3 coding sequence is TGCAGCGGATCCGGGACTAGCGTCAGAGAGACCCAGTACTTC.

The CDR3 DNA follows: TGTGCCAGCAGCTTAGATAGGCCTGGAACTGAAGCTTTCTTT. Protein sequence: CASSLDRPGTEAFF. This sequence joins TRBV11-3 and TRBJ1-1; D gene uncertain. This CDR3 has 14 residues. Germline V gene sequence: CDR1 SGHNT, CDR2 YENEEA. V was cut by 0 bases and J by 5 bases, with 10 bases left in between.

The chain uses TRBV19 and TRBJ1-1; perhaps TRBD1 as D (5 bases). The CDR3 consists of 15 residues. Germline lookup yields CDR1 LNHDA and CDR2 SQIVND (reference sequence). With 4 bases removed from V and 5 bases from J, the gap between germline ends came to 17 bases. The DNA for the CDR3 is TGTGCCAGTAGTAGGGTTCAATCGCGGGGGACTGAAGCTTTCTTT. Its translation: CASSRVQSRGTEAFF.

The chain links TRBV4-2 to TRBJ2-6; tentatively, D is TRBD2 (6 bases). The V and J ends lost 5 bases and 4 bases respectively, with 12 bases between them. The CDR3 sequence is 15 residues long. Germline V gene data show CDR1 as LGHNA and CDR2 as YNFKEQ. Written as DNA, the CDR3 is TGTGCCAGCAGCTATTATGGAGGGGGGGCCAACGTCCTGACTTTC. Protein sequence: CASSYYGGGANVLTF.

A single count supports this clone. J is TRBJ2-7 and V is TRBV7-3; D ambiguous. Trimming took 8 bases from V and 8 from J, leaving 19 bases between them. CDR1 SGHTA and CDR2 FQGTGA come from the germline V gene. The CDR3 is 13 residues long. In DNA form, the CDR3 reads TGTGCCAGCCTGGGCACCCAAGGTAGCAAGCAGTACTTC. Its translation is CASLGTQGSKQYF.

This clone is a singleton in its sample. This chain links TRBV27 with TRBJ2-1, with D perhaps matching TRBD2 (5 bases). Germline V gives CDR1 MNHEY, CDR2 SMNVEV (reference sequence). V was trimmed by 3 bases and J by 6 bases, leaving 15 bases between them. The CDR3 has 15 amino acids. In DNA form, the CDR3 reads TGTGCCAGCAGTTTGTCAACTAGTGCAACCAATGAGCAGTTCTTC. This encodes CASSLSTSATNEQFF.

In its sample, this clone was seen once. The chain has TRBV7-9 and TRBJ1-5, with 9 bases fitting TRBD1. In germline, CDR1 is SEHNR, CDR2 FQNEAQ (reference sequence). Trimming took 2 bases from V and 4 from J; bases not matched to a gene: 3. This CDR3 spans 15 amino acids. CDR3 loop: CASSLRGTGNQPQHF. CDR3 bases: TGTGCCAGCAGCTTAAGGGGGACAGGGAATCAGCCCCAGCATTTT.

The chain employs TRBV6-5 and TRBJ2-7; 8 nucleotides line up with TRBD1. In germline, CDR1 is MNHEY, CDR2 SVGAGI. The CDR3 runs 14 residues. V dropped 2 bases and J dropped 3; count of bases not matched to a gene: 3. For the CDR3, the DNA is TGTGCCAGCAGTTACGGACAGGGTCTCTACGAGCAGTACTTC. The encoded protein is CASSYGQGLYEQYF.

The V gene is TRBV5-1, the J gene TRBJ2-3; the D gene is possibly TRBD2 (6 bases). CDR1 is SGHRS, CDR2 YFSETQ, per germline. Deletions cut 0 bases from V and 2 bases from J, with 13 bases between. This CDR3 contains 16 residues. The DNA for the CDR3 is TGCGCCAGCAGCTTGGGGACTCTAGCGCACACAGATACGCAGTATTTT. Translation gives CASSLGTLAHTDTQYF.

V gene TRBV5-8 combines with J gene TRBJ2-6; no clear D. The CDR3 has 15 amino acids. CDR1 and CDR2 from the germline V gene are SGHTS and YDEGEE. With 1 base removed from V and 0 bases from J, the gap between germline ends came to 5 bases. Written as DNA, the CDR3 is TGTGCCAGCAGCTTGCTGGGCTCTGGGGCCAACGTCCTGACTTTC. Translating gives CASSLLGSGANVLTF.

This chain links TRBV6-1 with TRBJ1-3; no clear D gene. The CDR3 is made up of 16 amino acids. V was pared by 4 bases and J by 0 bases, with 13 bases between. Germline assignment: CDR1 MNHNS and CDR2 SASEGT. The CDR3 loop reads CASSVTTAYSGNTIYF. Written as DNA, the CDR3 is TGTGCCAGCAGTGTAACAACGGCATACTCTGGAAACACCATATATTTT.

This clone appeared a single time. The V call is TRBV21-1, the J call TRBJ2-7; the table gives TRBD2 as D, unverified against the DNA. TRBV21-1 is tagged as a pseudogene. The CDR3 totals 20 residues. The CDR3 DNA reads as TGTGCCAGCAGCAAAGGTCAAGCGGGAGGGCTGGCACAGGTTCGCTACGAGCAGTACTTC. Translating gives CASSKGQAGGLAQVRYEQYF.

The V and J genes are TRBV5-4 and TRBJ2-7, with D possibly TRBD2 on 8 matching bases. Trimming cost V 4 bases and J 6 bases, with 20 bases left between them. This CDR3 region has 15 residues. Germline CDR1 reads SGHNT; CDR2 reads YYREEE (reference sequence). CDR3 protein: CASSPGGGAVGEQYF. CDR3 bases: TGTGCCAGCAGCCCGGGAGGGGGCGCCGTAGGCGAGCAGTACTTC.

The V and J genes are TRBV29-1 and TRBJ1-1; 7 bases match TRBD1. The germline V gene encodes CDR1 SQVTM and CDR2 ANQGSEA. The CDR3 loop spans 14 amino acids. V lost 2 bases, J lost 8 bases, and 11 bases stayed unmatched. CDR3 in DNA: TGCAGCGTTGAATCCAGGACAGGCACGGTCGAAGCTTTCTTT. It translates to CSVESRTGTVEAFF.